The 10 T cell receptor beta chains below come from one sample, sequenced in a study of patients and donors after allogeneic stem cell transplantation. Via MiXCR, TCRdb re-called the RT-PCR reads, giving one row per CDR3 protein. The table records about a million distinct CDR3 sequences, roughly 18% of them present only once. Sequenced input: blood, either unsorted or a sorted T cell fraction (not recorded which). The receptors originated from a human donor who was either an allogeneic HSCT recipient or a stem cell or donor lymphocyte infusion donor (not recorded which). It is not recorded whose cells these are; they may come from a transplant donor.

The table lists this clonotype with a few counts. J is TRBJ2-7 and V is TRBV20-1; maybe TRBD1 (6 bases). The germline gives CDR1 DFQATT, CDR2 SNEGSKA (reference sequence). The V end was cut by 5 bases, the J end by 3 bases, with 14 bases between. The CDR3 is 13 residues long. The CDR3 sequence is CSAGQKTIYEQYF. DNA of the CDR3: TGCAGTGCTGGACAGAAAACCATCTACGAGCAGTACTTC.

This clonotype was seen a handful of times. This rearrangement joins TRBV12-3 or TRBV12-4 to TRBJ2-2; D may be TRBD2 (5 bases). This CDR3 comprises 14 residues. V shed 5 bases and J shed 4 bases, with 11 bases lying between them. CDR3 loop: CASSPFRGTGELFF. DNA for the CDR3: TGTGCCAGCAGTCCTTTCCGGGGCACCGGGGAGCTGTTTTTT.

V and J are TRBV12-3 or TRBV12-4 and TRBJ1-2, with TRBD1 matching over 11 bases. V dropped 0 bases and J dropped 4; count of bases not matched to a gene: 10. CDR3 length: 18 residues. CDR3 amino acids: CASSLAREDRGQGYGYTF. The CDR3 DNA reads TGTGCCAGCAGTTTAGCGCGAGAGGACAGGGGGCAGGGCTATGGCTACACCTTC.

This clonotype was picked up a small number of times. The chain employs TRBV21-1 and TRBJ1-1. TRBV21-1 represents a pseudogene. There are 14 residues in the CDR3. The CDR3 sequence: CASSKEGRRTEAFF. The CDR3 DNA follows: TGTGCCAGCAGCAAAGAGGGCAGGAGGACTGAAGCTTTCTTT.

This clonotype turned up a few times. The V and J genes are TRBV7-3 and TRBJ2-1; no firm D call. The CDR3 totals 13 residues. In germline, CDR1 is SGHTA, CDR2 FQGTGA. Trimming took off 3 bases at V and 4 bases at J, with 7 bases between the two ends. Written as DNA, the CDR3 is TGTGCCAGCAGCTTCCCCGGGTACAATGAGCAGTTCTTC. Its translation: CASSFPGYNEQFF.

This clonotype was found many times. The V call is TRBV12-3 or TRBV12-4, the J call TRBJ1-4; possible D gene TRBD1, 5 bases. V lost 5 bases, J lost 8 bases, and 15 bases lay in between. This CDR3 region has 14 residues. The CDR3 nucleotides are TGTGCCAGCAGTATTGGGGGACGCAAGGAAAAACTGTTTTTT. This gives the protein CASSIGGRKEKLFF.

There are a few counts of this clonotype. V usage is TRBV4-2 and J usage is TRBJ1-1; D ambiguous. CDR3 size: 11 residues. V lost 2 bases and J lost 6, with 4 bases in between. The V gene's germline CDR1 is LGHNA and CDR2 YNFKEQ. CDR3 nucleotide sequence: TGTGCCAGCAGCCAATTTCCTGAAGCTTTCTTT. Translated: CASSQFPEAFF.

The chain employs TRBV6-2 or TRBV6-3 and TRBJ2-3, with 9 nucleotides matching TRBD1. The CDR3 covers 15 residues. Germline V gene lookup returns CDR1 MNHEY and CDR2 SVGEGT. Trimming at V came to 2 bases and at J to 3 bases, leaving 3 bases not matched to a gene. Here the CDR3 reads CASSYTGTGTDTQYF. The DNA for the CDR3 is TGTGCCAGCAGTTACACCGGGACAGGGACAGATACGCAGTATTTT.

The chain couples TRBV10-3 to TRBJ2-1; 8 bases fit TRBD2. The V segment lost 5 bases and the J segment 6 bases; nucleotides outside the gene matches: 3. The CDR3 spans 13 residues. CDR1 and CDR2 (germline): ENHRY, SYGVKD. In DNA, the CDR3 is TGTGCCATCAGTATAAGCGGGAGCAATGAGCAGTTCTTC. This translates into CAISISGSNEQFF.

This clonotype was counted only a few times. This sequence joins TRBV27 and TRBJ2-7, with a tentative D call TRBD2 (6 bases). The CDR3 loop spans 14 amino acids. V dropped 0 bases and J dropped 3 bases, with 9 bases sitting between them. Germline CDR1 MNHEY, CDR2 SMNVEV (reference sequence). The CDR3 is CASSLSGLYYEQYF. For the CDR3, the DNA is TGTGCCAGCAGTTTATCAGGACTATACTACGAGCAGTACTTC.